Following are 18 T cell receptor beta chains from one sample sequenced in a study of T-cell memory formation after mild COVID-19. Using its own MiXCR run on the 5' RACE reads, TCRdb lists one record per CDR3 protein. The sample has 150,000 to 200,000 distinct CDR3 sequences, roughly 10% seen once. The sequencing sample was made of PBMCs or a T cell subset sorted from them (not recorded which). These receptors were collected from a man aged 18-30 years who had mild COVID-19 (a few samples of this study predate the infection). Cell type and time point are not known.

The genes are TRBV20-1 and TRBJ1-1; D possibly corresponds to TRBD1 (5 bases). Trimming took 6 bases from V and 3 from J, leaving 14 bases between them. CDR3 length: 13 amino acids. Germline CDR1 DFQATT, CDR2 SNEGSKA (reference sequence). This CDR3 is CSAIRGTDTEAFF. CDR3 in DNA: TGCAGTGCCATTAGGGGTACGGACACTGAAGCTTTCTTT.

There are a few counts of this clonotype. This chain joins TRBV5-5 and TRBJ2-1; 11 bases align to TRBD2. Unmatched junction bases numbered 9, after V lost 5 bases and J lost 2 bases. CDR1 is SGHKS, CDR2 YYEKEE, per germline (reference sequence). The CDR3 runs 17 residues. CDR3 nucleotides: TGTGCCAGCAGTCCCCGCCTAGCGGGGGGCGCCTACAATGAGCAGTTCTTC. It is translated as CASSPRLAGGAYNEQFF. Combining the CDR3 with reference TRBV5-5 and TRBJ2-1 gives the whole variable domain DAGVTQSPTHLIKTRGQQVTLRCSPISGHKSVSWYQQVLGQGPQFIFQYYEKEERGRGNFPDRFSARQFPNYSSELNVNALLLGDSALYLCASSPRLAGGAYNEQFFGPGTRLTVL.

The chain's CDR3 is CSARPVGTDTQYF. The CDR3 DNA reads as TGCAGTGCCAGGCCAGTTGGCACAGATACGCAGTATTTT. The rearrangement links TRBV20-1 to TRBJ2-3; the D is unclear. Germline values: CDR1 DFQATT, CDR2 SNEGSKA (reference sequence). CDR3 length: 13 residues. Trimming took off 6 bases at V and 1 base at J, with 11 bases between the two ends.

This clonotype was detected only a few times. J is TRBJ2-2 and V is TRBV27; no reliable D call. This CDR3 has 14 residues. V was clipped by 8 bases and J by 3 bases, with 13 bases between them. The germline V gene has CDR1 MNHEY and CDR2 SMNVEV (reference sequence). The CDR3 loop is CASAFEYDTGELFF. CDR3 DNA: TGTGCCAGCGCGTTCGAGTATGACACCGGGGAGCTGTTTTTT.

This sequence joins TRBV20-1 and TRBJ2-1, with TRBD1 identical over 7 bases. The CDR3 extends over 13 amino acids. Losses at the gene ends were 6 bases for V and 4 bases for J; bases not matched to a gene: 6. Per germline, CDR1 DFQATT and CDR2 SNEGSKA (reference sequence). The CDR3 nucleotides are TGCAGTGCGATGCCAGGGGGTTACAATGAGCAGTTCTTC. Encoded protein: CSAMPGGYNEQFF.

The sample holds one count of this clonotype. The chain uses TRBV7-3 and TRBJ1-6; D ambiguous. CDR1 SGHTA and CDR2 FQGTGA come from the germline V gene. CDR3 length: 14 amino acids. V gave up 2 bases and J gave up 7 bases, with 9 bases separating them. Written as DNA, the CDR3 is TGTGCCAGCAGCTTATACAGAATCAATTCACCCCTCCACTTT. Protein product: CASSLYRINSPLHF.

V is TRBV5-1 and J is TRBJ2-3; 8 bases are shared with TRBD2. There are 16 residues in the CDR3. Germline assignment: CDR1 SGHRS and CDR2 YFSETQ. V was pared by 0 bases and J by 2 bases, with 5 bases of the junction left unmatched. DNA of the CDR3: TGCGCCAGCAGCTTGGGACGGGGGGGCCCCACAGATACGCAGTATTTT. Its translation: CASSLGRGGPTDTQYF.

The chain couples TRBV19 to TRBJ2-7; either TRBD1 or TRBD2 may fit D (5 bases each). Looked up from germline, CDR1 is LNHDA and CDR2 is SQIVND (reference sequence). CDR3 length: 16 amino acids. Trimming took off 3 bases at V and 0 bases at J, with 15 bases between the two ends. CDR3 sequence reads: CASSIQGTGSSYEQYF. CDR3 bases: TGTGCCAGTAGTATTCAAGGGACGGGAAGCTCCTACGAGCAGTACTTC.

The V and J genes are TRBV12-3 or TRBV12-4 and TRBJ2-2; possible D gene TRBD1, 6 bases. The CDR3 is 15 amino acids. V shed 5 bases and J shed 0 bases, with 10 bases lying between them. CDR3 in DNA: TGTGCCAGCAGTCAGGACAGAGCGAACACCGGGGAGCTGTTTTTT. This encodes CASSQDRANTGELFF.

This clonotype was seen more than once but under ten times. The V call is TRBV19, the J call TRBJ2-2; D may match TRBD1 or TRBD2 (5 bases each). This CDR3 is 14 amino acids long. V lost 3 bases and J 6 bases, leaving 11 bases between the germline ends. Germline CDR1 LNHDA, CDR2 SQIVND (reference sequence). The CDR3 is CASSIVRGAGELFF. CDR3 coding DNA: TGTGCCAGTAGTATTGTCCGAGGGGCCGGGGAGCTGTTTTTT.

This clonotype showed up many times. V gene TRBV29-1 combines with J gene TRBJ2-3; D ambiguous. CDR1 and CDR2 from the germline V gene are SQVTM and ANQGSEA. Trimming took 7 bases from V and 2 from J, leaving 7 bases between them. The CDR3 consists of 11 residues. CDR3 nucleotide sequence: TGCAGCGCTCTAAACACAGATACGCAGTATTTT. Protein product: CSALNTDTQYF.

This clonotype was observed a few times. The chain has TRBV12-3 or TRBV12-4 and TRBJ1-5; D is undetermined. The CDR3 consists of 14 residues. Deletions cut 3 bases from V and 5 bases from J, with 11 bases between. CDR3 nucleotide sequence: TGTGCCAGCAGTTTTCCAGACCCCCATCAGCCCCAGCATTTT. It translates to CASSFPDPHQPQHF.

This clonotype has only a few counts. The V call is TRBV9, the J call TRBJ2-1, with 10 bases identical to TRBD2. This CDR3 has 16 amino acids. Per the germline V gene, CDR1 is SGDLS and CDR2 is YYNGEE. J gave up 4 bases and V 0 bases, and 4 bases lay outside the gene matches. Here the CDR3 reads CASSVVGGLAYNEQFF. CDR3 sequence (DNA): TGTGCCAGCAGCGTAGTGGGGGGACTAGCGTACAATGAGCAGTTCTTC.

The chain has TRBV5-6 and TRBJ2-7; D might be TRBD1 (6 bases). The germline V gene has CDR1 SGHDT and CDR2 YYEEEE. The CDR3 covers 14 residues. Trimming pared 0 bases from V and 4 bases from J, leaving 11 bases between. The CDR3 is CASSLAGESYEQYV. As DNA, the CDR3 is TGTGCCAGCAGCTTGGCAGGGGAGAGTTACGAGCAGTACGTC.

This clonotype was counted once. The chain is built from TRBV7-9 and TRBJ2-5; D tentatively fits TRBD1 or TRBD2 (6 bases each). Trimming pared 7 bases from V and 1 base from J, leaving 10 bases between. Looked up from germline, CDR1 is SEHNR and CDR2 is FQNEAQ (reference sequence). The CDR3 covers 13 residues. The CDR3 region has the DNA TGTGCCAGCACGTCGGGGGCCCAAGAGACCCAGTACTTC. As protein: CASTSGAQETQYF.

The rearrangement joins TRBV6-5 to TRBJ1-6; unclear D gene. This CDR3 has 16 amino acids. The germline CDR1 and CDR2 sequences are MNHEY and SVGAGI. The V end was cut by 5 bases, the J end by 0 bases, with 11 bases between. This chain's CDR3 is CASSVQKSSYNSPLHF. CDR3 nucleotides: TGTGCCAGCAGTGTACAGAAGAGCTCCTATAATTCACCCCTCCACTTT.

This clonotype came up a few times. The chain carries TRBV5-1 and TRBJ2-2, with D possibly called TRBD1 or TRBD2 (5 bases each). Looked up from germline, CDR1 is SGHRS and CDR2 is YFSETQ. CDR3 length equals 18 residues. The V end lost 0 bases, the J end lost 2 bases, and 17 bases lay between the germline ends. CDR3 loop: CASSLADMGRRNTGELFF. The CDR3, as DNA: TGCGCCAGCAGCTTGGCCGATATGGGACGGAGAAACACCGGGGAGCTGTTTTTT.

The gene calls are TRBV28 and TRBJ1-5, with D maybe TRBD1 (5 bases). Per the germline V gene, CDR1 is MDHEN and CDR2 is SYDVKM. V gave up 6 bases and J gave up 9 bases, with 12 bases separating them. The CDR3 sequence is 12 residues long. CDR3: CASREGVPPQHF. In nucleotides, the CDR3 is TGTGCCAGCAGGGAAGGGGTCCCGCCCCAGCATTTT.